The clone carrying this T cell receptor beta chain was recorded many times. Its antigen is not known. The data belong to a study of CD8+CD57+ T cells in acquired aplastic anemia. The overall study: The average for DNA from sorted CD4+ and CD8+ cells was roughly 3 ug. Whole-study findings and limits: A set of more than 25 CD8+ CDR3 sequences was shared between patients and controls, and these sequences appeared highly expressed in patients. Significance was not reached for CD8+ Simpson's diversity between patients and controls.

Using genomic DNA as the template, TCR beta VDJ and CDR3 profiling was carried out. TCRdb reanalysed the reads using MiXCR and keeps one entry per CDR3 protein. Of 150,000 to 200,000 distinct CDR3 sequences in the sample, around 45% were seen once. The V gene lost 6 bases and the J gene lost 4 bases, with 16 bases spanning the gap. From germline, CDR1 is SGHTA and CDR2 FQGNSA. This CDR3 contains 15 residues. Sequencing used sorted CD4+, CD8+, or CD8+CD57+ T cells (not recorded which) from PBMCs. This clonotype was sampled from a human donor in good health. The chain joins TRBV7-2 to TRBJ1-5; D remains ambiguous. Here the CDR3 DNA reads TGTGCCAGCAGTCAAACCACGGGTTGGAATCAGCCCCAGCATTTT. Translated, it gives CASSQTTGWNQPQHF.